This TCR beta chain appears in the sequencing data of a study of cytomegalovirus exposure and HLA in healthy donors. The PCR was carried out with 60 Vbeta primers and 13 Jbeta primers. TCRdb keeps only in-frame clones here, not all; method: immunoSEQ multiplex PCR. Among about 97,000 clones, about 70% were seen once, and the ten largest hold about 1.9%. The sample was PBMCs. This TCR was recovered from a woman aged 40-49 years in good health and CMV-seronegative.

CDR3 nucleotides: TGTGCCAGCAGCATTTCTACAGGGTATGGCTACGAGCAGTACTTC. It codes for CASSISTGYGYEQYF. V and J are TRBV9 and TRBJ2-7, with D perhaps matching TRBD1 (6 bases). The CDR3 is made up of 15 amino acids. V shed 4 bases and J shed 3 bases, with 17 bases lying between them. Germline loops: CDR1 SGDLS, CDR2 YYNGEE. The variable domain in full, with the rest retrieved from reference TRBV9 and TRBJ2-7, is DSGVTQTPKHLITATGQRVTLRCSPRSGDLSVYWYQQSLDQGLQFLIQYYNGEERAKGNILERFSAQQFPDLHSELNLSSLELGDSALYFCASSISTGYGYEQYFGPGTRLTVT.